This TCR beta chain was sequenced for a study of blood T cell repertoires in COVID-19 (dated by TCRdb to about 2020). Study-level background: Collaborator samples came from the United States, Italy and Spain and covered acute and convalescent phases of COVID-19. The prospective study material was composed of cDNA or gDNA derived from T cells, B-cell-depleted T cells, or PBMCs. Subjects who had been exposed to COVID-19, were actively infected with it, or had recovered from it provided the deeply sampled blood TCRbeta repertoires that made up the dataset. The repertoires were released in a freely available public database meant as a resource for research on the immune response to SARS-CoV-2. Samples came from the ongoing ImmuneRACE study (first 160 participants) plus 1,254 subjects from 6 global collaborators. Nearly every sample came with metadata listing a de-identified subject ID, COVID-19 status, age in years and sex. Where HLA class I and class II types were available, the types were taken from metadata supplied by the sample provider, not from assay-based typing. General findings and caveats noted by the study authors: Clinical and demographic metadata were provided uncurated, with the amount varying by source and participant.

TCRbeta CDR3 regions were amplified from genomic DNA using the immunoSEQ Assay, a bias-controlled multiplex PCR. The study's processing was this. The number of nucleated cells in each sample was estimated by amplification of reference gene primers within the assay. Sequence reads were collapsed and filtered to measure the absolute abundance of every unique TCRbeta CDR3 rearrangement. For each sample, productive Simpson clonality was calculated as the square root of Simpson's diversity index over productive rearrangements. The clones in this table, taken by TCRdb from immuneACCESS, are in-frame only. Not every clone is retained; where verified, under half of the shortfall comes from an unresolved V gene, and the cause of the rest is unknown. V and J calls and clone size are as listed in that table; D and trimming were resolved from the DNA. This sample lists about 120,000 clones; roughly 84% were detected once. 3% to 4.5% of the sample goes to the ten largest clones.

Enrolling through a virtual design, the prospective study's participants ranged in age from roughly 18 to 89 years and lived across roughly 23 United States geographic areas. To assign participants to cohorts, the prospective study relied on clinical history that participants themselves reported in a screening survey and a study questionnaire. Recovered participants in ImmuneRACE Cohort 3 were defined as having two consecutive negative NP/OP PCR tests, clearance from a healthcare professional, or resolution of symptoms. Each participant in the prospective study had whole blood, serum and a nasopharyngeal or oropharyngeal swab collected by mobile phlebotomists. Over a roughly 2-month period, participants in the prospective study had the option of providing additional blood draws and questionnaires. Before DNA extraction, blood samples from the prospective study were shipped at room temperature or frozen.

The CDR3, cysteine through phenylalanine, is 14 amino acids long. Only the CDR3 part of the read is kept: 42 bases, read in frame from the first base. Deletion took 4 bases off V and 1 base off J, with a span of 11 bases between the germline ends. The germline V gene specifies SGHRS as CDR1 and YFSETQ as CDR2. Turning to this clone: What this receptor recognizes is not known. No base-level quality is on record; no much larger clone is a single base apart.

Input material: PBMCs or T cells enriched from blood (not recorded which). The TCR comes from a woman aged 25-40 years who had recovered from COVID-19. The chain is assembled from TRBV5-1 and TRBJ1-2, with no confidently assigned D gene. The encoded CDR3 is CASSTSPVNYGYTF. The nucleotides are TGCGCCAGCAGCACGTCTCCAGTTAACTATGGCTACACCTTC. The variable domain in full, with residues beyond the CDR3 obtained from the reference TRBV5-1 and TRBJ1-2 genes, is KAGVTQTPRYLIKTRGQQVTLSCSPISGHRSVSWYQQTPGQGLQFLFEYFSETQRNKGNFPGRFSGRQFSNSRSEMNVSTLELGDSALYLCASSTSPVNYGYTFGSGTRLTVV.